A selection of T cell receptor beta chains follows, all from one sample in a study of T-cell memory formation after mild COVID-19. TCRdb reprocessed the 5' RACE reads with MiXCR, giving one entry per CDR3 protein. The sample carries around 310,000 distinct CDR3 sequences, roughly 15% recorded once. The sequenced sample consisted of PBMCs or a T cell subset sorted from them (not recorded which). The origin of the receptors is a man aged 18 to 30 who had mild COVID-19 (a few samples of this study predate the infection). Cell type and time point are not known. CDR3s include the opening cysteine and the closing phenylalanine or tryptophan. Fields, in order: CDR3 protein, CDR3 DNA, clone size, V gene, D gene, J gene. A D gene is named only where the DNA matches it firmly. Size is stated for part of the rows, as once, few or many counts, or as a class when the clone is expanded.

CASSVEGGSGANVLTF | TGTGCCAGCAGCGTAGAAGGGGGCTCTGGGGCCAACGTCCTGACTTTC | - | TRBV9 | - | TRBJ2-6
CASSSHRVLTEAFF | TGTGCCAGCAGTTCGCACAGGGTACTGACTGAAGCTTTCTTT | few | TRBV12-3/TRBV12-4 | - | TRBJ1-1
CASSKTGLFTDTQYF | TGTGCCAGCAGTAAAACGGGACTTTTCACAGATACGCAGTATTTT | - | TRBV7-8 | - | TRBJ2-3
CASSEWGPAGAYYNEQFF | TGTGCCAGCAGTGAATGGGGCCCAGCGGGGGCCTACTACAATGAGCAGTTCTTC | few | TRBV2 | TRBD2 | TRBJ2-1
CAIRQDNKETQYF | TGTGCCATCAGGCAGGACAACAAAGAGACCCAGTACTTC | many | TRBV10-3 | - | TRBJ2-5
CSAEGPGSYDQYF | TGCAGCGCGGAAGGACCGGGTTCCTACGATCAGTACTTC | - | TRBV29-1 | - | TRBJ2-7
CASSLGGPRGAFF | TGCGCCAGCAGCTTGGGCGGACCCCGTGGAGCTTTCTTT | - | TRBV5-1 | - | TRBJ1-1
CTSSQEFPTRDRGRISQPQHF | TGCACCAGCAGCCAAGAGTTTCCGACCCGGGACAGGGGACGTATAAGTCAGCCCCAGCATTTT | few | TRBV1 | - | TRBJ1-5
CASSHDRATEAFF | TGTGCCAGCAGCCACGACAGGGCCACTGAAGCTTTCTTT | - | TRBV12-3/TRBV12-4 | TRBD1 | TRBJ1-1
CASSRQLAGGQETQYF | TGTGCCAGCAGCCGACAACTAGCGGGGGGGCAAGAGACCCAGTACTTC | - | TRBV7-8 | TRBD2 | TRBJ2-5
CASSYIGRGIGNEQFF | TGTGCCAGCAGTTACATTGGGAGGGGAATTGGGAATGAGCAGTTCTTC | - | TRBV6-2/TRBV6-3 | TRBD2 | TRBJ2-1
CASSTSGGADTQYF | TGTGCCAGCAGTACTAGCGGGGGGGCAGATACGCAGTATTTT | few | TRBV6-1 | TRBD2 | TRBJ2-3
CASSNTLASGETQYF | TGTGCCAGCAGCAACACACTAGCATCGGGGGAGACCCAGTACTTC | - | TRBV6-5 | - | TRBJ2-5
CASSFAWSVSDTQYF | TGCGCCAGCAGCTTCGCCTGGAGTGTTTCAGATACGCAGTATTTT | - | TRBV4-3 | - | TRBJ2-3
CASSAGGEQYF | TGTGCCAGCAGCGCCGGGGGGGAGCAGTACTTC | - | TRBV7-6 | TRBD2 | TRBJ2-7
CASSPQGGNTEAFF | TGCGCCAGCAGCCCGCAGGGTGGGAACACTGAAGCTTTCTTT | many | TRBV5-1 | - | TRBJ1-1
CASSQGPRGPNEKLFF | TGCGCCAGCAGCCAAGGCCCTCGCGGGCCTAATGAAAAACTGTTTTTT | - | TRBV4-3 | - | TRBJ1-4